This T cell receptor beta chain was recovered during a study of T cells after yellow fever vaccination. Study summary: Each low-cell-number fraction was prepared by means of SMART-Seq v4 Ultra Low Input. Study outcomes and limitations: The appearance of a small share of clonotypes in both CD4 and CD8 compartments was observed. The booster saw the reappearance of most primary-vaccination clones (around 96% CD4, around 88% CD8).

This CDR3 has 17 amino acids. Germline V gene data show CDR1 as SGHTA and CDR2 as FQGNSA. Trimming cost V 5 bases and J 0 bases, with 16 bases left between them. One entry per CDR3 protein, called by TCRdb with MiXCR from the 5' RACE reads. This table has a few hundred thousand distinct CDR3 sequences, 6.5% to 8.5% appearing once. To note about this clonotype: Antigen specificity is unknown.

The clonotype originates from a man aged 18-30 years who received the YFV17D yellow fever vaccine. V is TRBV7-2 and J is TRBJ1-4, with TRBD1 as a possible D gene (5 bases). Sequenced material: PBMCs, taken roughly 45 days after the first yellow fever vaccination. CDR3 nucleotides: TGTGCCAGCAGCAAGCGGGGCAGGGATGCAACTAATGAAAAACTGTTTTTT. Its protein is CASSKRGRDATNEKLFF. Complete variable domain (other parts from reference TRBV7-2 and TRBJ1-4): GAGVSQSPSNKVTEKGKDVELRCDPISGHTALYWYRQSLGQGLEFLIYFQGNSAPDKSGLPSDRFSAERTGGSVSTLTIQRTQQEDSAVYLCASSKRGRDATNEKLFFGSGTQLSVL.